The sequence of this T cell receptor beta chain was determined in a study of T cells expressing NK-cell markers. On the study more broadly: Each TCR beta repertoire originated in sorted T cells that were CD3+CD56+NKG2C+, CD3+CD56+NKG2C- or CD3+CD56-NKG2C+.

As regards this clonotype: The target antigen is unknown.

Reprocessing the 5' RACE reads, TCRdb reports a single entry for every CDR3 protein and omits DNA. In total, the table holds approximately 380,000 distinct CDR3 sequences. The CDR3 extends over 12 amino acids. Germline CDR1 is ENHRY and CDR2 is SYGVKD. Whole-study findings and limits: For a few donors, these clonotypes were likewise the leading ones in the CD3+CD56-NKG2C+ fraction.

The sequence was collected from a man aged 18-75 years in good health. J is TRBJ2-7 and V is TRBV10-3; the TCRdb D gene call, TRBD2, has no DNA to confirm it. The sample consisted of blood T cells: a sorted CD56 or NKG2C T cell subset, CD4+ or CD8+ T cells, or bulk PBMC T cells (not recorded which). CDR3 region: CAIRGEGDEQYF.